Listed below are T cell receptor beta chains from one sample, sequenced in a study of T cell repertoires in cytomegalovirus infection. TCRdb re-called the reads with MiXCR, one entry per CDR3 protein. The table has 200,000 to 300,000 distinct CDR3 sequences, about 12% seen once. Specimen: PBMCs. These receptors all stem from a human donor in good health (CMV status not recorded). Some clones in this sample may be carry-over from other donors' samples. Each CDR3 is given with its conserved first and last residue. The order of the fields is V gene, J gene, D gene, clone size, CDR3 DNA, CDR3 protein. The D gene is left open where the match is weak. Clone sizes are given selectively: once, few, many, or a class where the clone is expanded.

V: TRBV7-8
J: TRBJ1-5
D: TRBD1
size: many
DNA: TGTGCCAGCAGCTGGGGACAGATGATGCATTTT
CDR3: CASSWGQMMHF

V: TRBV6-1
J: TRBJ2-2
D: -
size: many
DNA: TGTGCCAGCAGTCTGCAGGGCGACCGGGCCGGGGAGCTGTTTTTT
CDR3: CASSLQGDRAGELFF

V: TRBV7-2
J: TRBJ1-1
D: -
size: many
DNA: TGTGCCAGCAGCAACAGGGTAATGAGCACTGAAGCTTTCTTT
CDR3: CASSNRVMSTEAFF

V: TRBV28
J: TRBJ2-2
D: TRBD2
size: -
DNA: TGTGCCAGCAGTTTTCCGAACGGACTAGCCCCCGGGGAGCTGTTTTTT
CDR3: CASSFPNGLAPGELFF

V: TRBV7-2
J: TRBJ2-2
D: -
size: many
DNA: TGTGCCAGCAGCTGGCGGACTACCGGACCGGCGGAGCTGTTTTTT
CDR3: CASSWRTTGPAELFF

V: TRBV6-8
J: TRBJ2-5
D: TRBD2
size: -
DNA: TGTGCCAGCAGTTTGTCTAGCGGGGGGGCCGAGGAGACCCAGTACTTC
CDR3: CASSLSSGGAEETQYF

V: TRBV10-3
J: TRBJ2-3
D: -
size: few
DNA: TGTGCCATCAGTATCGGGGATCGAGATACGCAGTATTTT
CDR3: CAISIGDRDTQYF

V: TRBV7-2
J: TRBJ1-1
D: -
size: many
DNA: TGTGCCAGCAGCTTATCCTCCCGGGGGGAAGCTTTCTTT
CDR3: CASSLSSRGEAFF

V: TRBV11-1
J: TRBJ2-2
D: -
size: many
DNA: TGTGCCAGCAGCTTGGAGGGGAAGACCACCGGGGAGCTGTTTTTT
CDR3: CASSLEGKTTGELFF

V: TRBV7-2
J: TRBJ2-3
D: -
size: many
DNA: TGTGCCAGCAGCTTATCTAATGCAGATACGCAGTATTTT
CDR3: CASSLSNADTQYF

V: TRBV7-2
J: TRBJ1-5
D: -
size: many
DNA: TGTGCCAGCAGCTTAGCGTTACAGTATAGCAATCAGCCCCAGCATTTT
CDR3: CASSLALQYSNQPQHF

V: TRBV5-4
J: TRBJ2-7
D: -
size: -
DNA: TGTGCCAGCAGCACCGGAGCCTCCGGCTCCTACGAGCAGTACTTC
CDR3: CASSTGASGSYEQYF

V: TRBV30
J: TRBJ2-6
D: -
size: -
DNA: TGTGCCTGGAGACCCGAGGGGCGGGGCTCTGGGGCCAACGTCCTGACTTTC
CDR3: CAWRPEGRGSGANVLTF

V: TRBV6-1
J: TRBJ1-5
D: TRBD1
size: many
DNA: TGTGCCAGCAGTCCCAGAGGACAGGGAGGCAATCAGCCCCAGCATTTT
CDR3: CASSPRGQGGNQPQHF

V: TRBV15
J: TRBJ1-2
D: -
size: many
DNA: TGTGCCACCAGCAGAGATAGGGAGTGGGATGGCTACACCTTC
CDR3: CATSRDREWDGYTF

V: TRBV10-3
J: TRBJ2-7
D: -
size: -
DNA: TGTGCCACCAGTGACGTCCCGGGCGAGCAGTACTTC
CDR3: CATSDVPGEQYF

V: TRBV5-4
J: TRBJ2-7
D: TRBD2
size: -
DNA: TGTGCCAGCAGCCTAATAAGGGCGAGCGGGGGGACCAACGAGCAGTACTTC
CDR3: CASSLIRASGGTNEQYF

V: TRBV12-3/TRBV12-4
J: TRBJ1-1
D: TRBD1
size: many
DNA: TGTGCCAGGAAAGGGACAGGGGTAAACACTGAAGCTTTCTTT
CDR3: CARKGTGVNTEAFF

V: TRBV7-2
J: TRBJ1-1
D: -
size: many
DNA: TGTGCCAGCAGCTTAGGCATACAGACGAACACTGAAGCTTTCTTT
CDR3: CASSLGIQTNTEAFF

V: TRBV20-1
J: TRBJ2-1
D: -
size: few
DNA: TGCAGTGCTAGAGATGGAGCAGGGGATTGGAATGAGCAGTTCTTC
CDR3: CSARDGAGDWNEQFF

V: TRBV20-1
J: TRBJ1-2
D: -
size: -
DNA: TGCAGTGCTAGTATTTGGGCCGGCTATGGCTACACCTTC
CDR3: CSASIWAGYGYTF

V: TRBV5-4
J: TRBJ1-1
D: TRBD1
size: few
DNA: TGTGCCAGCAGCTTGAGTTATGACAGGGCGCGCACTGAAGCTTTCTTT
CDR3: CASSLSYDRARTEAFF

V: TRBV5-1
J: TRBJ1-1
D: -
size: -
DNA: TGCGCCAGCAGGGTGGACGGGAACACTGAAGCTTTCTTT
CDR3: CASRVDGNTEAFF

V: TRBV7-2
J: TRBJ2-2
D: TRBD1
size: many
DNA: TGTGCCAGCAGCTTACAGGGGGCGAACACCGGGGAGCTGTTTTTT
CDR3: CASSLQGANTGELFF

V: TRBV7-9
J: TRBJ2-4
D: -
size: few
DNA: TGTGCCAGCAGCTTAGCTCCTTTGGGGGTCCTAGCCAAAAACATTCAGTACTTC
CDR3: CASSLAPLGVLAKNIQYF

V: TRBV6-2/TRBV6-3
J: TRBJ2-3
D: -
size: -
DNA: TGTGCCTCGCGGGGCACCATTAGCACAGATACGCAGTATTTT
CDR3: CASRGTISTDTQYF

V: TRBV20-1
J: TRBJ2-7
D: -
size: few
DNA: TGCAGTGCTCGGGCGGCCTACGAGCAGTACTTC
CDR3: CSARAAYEQYF

V: TRBV7-8
J: TRBJ2-7
D: -
size: many
DNA: TGTGCCAGCAGCTTTACCGGCAGTGGTACTTACGAGCAGTACTTC
CDR3: CASSFTGSGTYEQYF

V: TRBV20-1
J: TRBJ1-1
D: -
size: few
DNA: TGCAGTGCTAGTCCTAATTTGAACACTGAAGCTTTCTTT
CDR3: CSASPNLNTEAFF

V: TRBV27
J: TRBJ2-4
D: -
size: -
DNA: TGTGCCAGCAGTTTTGACGCGGCGGGGCCCAAAAACATTCAGTACTTC
CDR3: CASSFDAAGPKNIQYF

V: TRBV6-2/TRBV6-3
J: TRBJ2-1
D: -
size: few
DNA: TGTGCCAGCAGTTACCCGGACCTTCAGTTCTACAATGAGCAGTTCTTC
CDR3: CASSYPDLQFYNEQFF

V: TRBV7-2
J: TRBJ1-6
D: -
size: many
DNA: TGTGCCAGCAGCTTAGTAGAGGTCTCCTATAATTCACCCCTCCACTTT
CDR3: CASSLVEVSYNSPLHF

V: TRBV4-3
J: TRBJ1-5
D: -
size: -
DNA: TGCGCCAGCAGCCAAGGGGCAGGGAGTGGTAGCAATCAGCCCCAGCATTTT
CDR3: CASSQGAGSGSNQPQHF

V: TRBV7-2
J: TRBJ1-6
D: -
size: many
DNA: TGTGCCAGCACCTATAGGGTAGAGAATTCACCCCTCCACTTT
CDR3: CASTYRVENSPLHF

V: TRBV7-3
J: TRBJ1-1
D: -
size: medium-sized
DNA: TGTGCCAGCAGCTTATCGCACAGGGCCCAGAGCACTGAAGCTTTCTTT
CDR3: CASSLSHRAQSTEAFF

V: TRBV7-2
J: TRBJ2-3
D: TRBD2
size: many
DNA: TGTGCCAGCAGCTCCCTAGCGGGGGGGCGCGGCACAGATACGCAGTATTTT
CDR3: CASSSLAGGRGTDTQYF

V: TRBV7-9
J: TRBJ1-4
D: TRBD1
size: -
DNA: TGTGCCAGCAGCACCCGACAGGGCGGGGAAAAACTGTTTTTT
CDR3: CASSTRQGGEKLFF

V: TRBV2
J: TRBJ2-2
D: TRBD2
size: -
DNA: TGTGCCAGCAGTGAAACGACTAGCGGGATGTCCGGGGAGCTGTTTTTT
CDR3: CASSETTSGMSGELFF

V: TRBV7-2
J: TRBJ1-4
D: -
size: many
DNA: TGTGCCAGCAGCTTAAATTTGGCCTCAAGGGGTAATGAAAAACTGTTTTTT
CDR3: CASSLNLASRGNEKLFF

V: TRBV10-2
J: TRBJ1-1
D: -
size: many
DNA: TGCGCCAGCAGTGAGTACCGGGGGGCAACCACGAACACTGAAGCTTTCTTT
CDR3: CASSEYRGATTNTEAFF